Listed below are T cell receptor beta chains from one sample, sequenced in a study of T cells after yellow fever vaccination. One entry per CDR3 protein, called by TCRdb with MiXCR from the 5' RACE reads. This table has hundreds of thousands of distinct CDR3 sequences, 18% appearing once. The sample consisted of PBMCs, taken before the yellow fever booster vaccination. The origin of the receptors is a man in his late teens or twenties who received the YFV17D yellow fever vaccine. CDR3s include the opening cysteine and the closing phenylalanine or tryptophan. D genes are given only for firm matches. Size values are once, few and many counts, or a class for expanded clones, and some rows have none.

DNA	CDR3	V	D	size	J
TGCGCCAGCAGCCATGACCGGGACAGAAATGAAAAACTGTTTTTT	CASSHDRDRNEKLFF	TRBV4-3	TRBD1	few	TRBJ1-4
TGTGCCAGCAGCTTAGGAGCCTGGCAGCCGTTTTTAGCCGAGCAGTACTTC	CASSLGAWQPFLAEQYF	TRBV7-8	-	few	TRBJ2-7
TGTGCCAGTATACAGGGGCCTTCGAACACTGAAGCTTTCTTT	CASIQGPSNTEAFF	TRBV12-3/TRBV12-4	TRBD1	few	TRBJ1-1
TGTGCCAGCAGCTTGCGGGGCTTTGGCACTGAAGCTTTCTTT	CASSLRGFGTEAFF	TRBV7-2	-	-	TRBJ1-1
TGCAGCGTTGAAGAAGGGTCGCGGGCCGGAGCTTTCTTT	CSVEEGSRAGAFF	TRBV29-1	-	few	TRBJ1-1
TGTGCCAGCAGCACAACCCTGGGCGGGAACGAGCAGTACTTC	CASSTTLGGNEQYF	TRBV7-6	-	few	TRBJ2-7
TGCAGTGCTAGCTTGACAGGTAGCAATCAGCCCCAGCATTTT	CSASLTGSNQPQHF	TRBV20-1	-	-	TRBJ1-5
TGTGCCAGCAGCCATCCCGGGACTAGCGATACGCAGTATTTT	CASSHPGTSDTQYF	TRBV11-2	TRBD2	-	TRBJ2-3
TGCGCCAGCAGCACCGGACTAGCGGGGGGCGTCACCGGGGAGCTGTTTTTT	CASSTGLAGGVTGELFF	TRBV5-1	TRBD2	many	TRBJ2-2
TGTGCCAGCAGTCCCCCCGGGACAGGGGGCTGGCCCGGGGAGCTGTTTTTT	CASSPPGTGGWPGELFF	TRBV6-6	TRBD1	few	TRBJ2-2
TGTGCCAGCAGTCGGGACCCAGGAAACACCATATATTTT	CASSRDPGNTIYF	TRBV6-5	-	few	TRBJ1-3
TGTGCCACCAGCTCCCAGCGGGGGGGCCCCGCAGATACGCAGTATTTT	CATSSQRGGPADTQYF	TRBV15	TRBD2	few	TRBJ2-3
TGTGCCAGCAGCTTTAGGGACGGGAACACTGAAGCTTTCTTT	CASSFRDGNTEAFF	TRBV7-8	-	-	TRBJ1-1
TGTGCCACCAGCAGAGATTGCAGGGGCTACACCTTC	CATSRDCRGYTF	TRBV15	-	few	TRBJ1-2
TGTGCCATCAGTGCAAAGGGACAGAAAAATGAAAAACTGTTTTTT	CAISAKGQKNEKLFF	TRBV10-3	TRBD1	-	TRBJ1-4
TGCGCCAGCAGCCCAGGGGACATCGCCCTCGGGGCAGAGACCCAGTACTTC	CASSPGDIALGAETQYF	TRBV4-1	-	few	TRBJ2-5
TGTGCCAGCAGCTTATCGGACTATTCATTTCAGCCCCAGCATTTT	CASSLSDYSFQPQHF	TRBV7-8	-	many	TRBJ1-5
TGCAGTGCTCCAGTTCAGGGTCCCCAAGAGACCCAGTACTTC	CSAPVQGPQETQYF	TRBV20-1	-	few	TRBJ2-5
TGCGCCAGCAGCCAAGGGTGGGGGACAGAAGAGACCCAGTACTTC	CASSQGWGTEETQYF	TRBV4-1	TRBD1	-	TRBJ2-5
TGTGCCAGCAGCCAAGTGCAGGGGACCGAGCAGTACTTC	CASSQVQGTEQYF	TRBV4-2	-	few	TRBJ2-7
TGTGCCAGCAGCCAAACCTTCCGAGGGGTAGGGGAGTTCTTC	CASSQTFRGVGEFF	TRBV5-5	-	-	TRBJ2-1
TGTGCCAGCAGCCTACAAACAGGGGATGGCTACACCTTC	CASSLQTGDGYTF	TRBV5-4	TRBD1	-	TRBJ1-2
TGTGCCAGCAGACCTCAACAGGGTCAAGAGACCCAGTACTTC	CASRPQQGQETQYF	TRBV5-4	-	few	TRBJ2-5
TGCGCCAGCAGCCAAGTACCGGGCGGGAGTGAAGCTTTCTTT	CASSQVPGGSEAFF	TRBV4-1	-	-	TRBJ1-1
TGTGCCAGCGGCCCAGGATTGGGCAATGAGCAGTTCTTC	CASGPGLGNEQFF	TRBV2	-	-	TRBJ2-1
TGTGCCACCAGTGACCGGAGGAGCTCCTACAATGAGCAGTTCTTC	CATSDRRSSYNEQFF	TRBV24-1	-	-	TRBJ2-1
TGCGCCAGCAGGGGCAGTTTTTTATCTGGGGCCAACGTCCTGACTTTC	CASRGSFLSGANVLTF	TRBV5-1	-	-	TRBJ2-6
TGTGCCAGCAGTTTACGGTTTCGCGGGGGGACCGCCGGCACAGATACGCAGTATTTT	CASSLRFRGGTAGTDTQYF	TRBV27	TRBD2	-	TRBJ2-3
TGTGCCACCAGACCCAGTAACACTGAAGCTTTCTTT	CATRPSNTEAFF	TRBV10-3	-	few	TRBJ1-1
TGTGCCAGCAGTTTAGGGAGCTACACTGAAGCTTTCTTT	CASSLGSYTEAFF	TRBV12-3/TRBV12-4	-	-	TRBJ1-1
TGCAGTGCGGACTCCCAGGGCACTGGTAATGAGCAGTTCTTC	CSADSQGTGNEQFF	TRBV20-1	-	-	TRBJ2-1
TGTGCCAGCAGACTCGACAGGGGGCTAATCAATCAGCCCCAGCATTTT	CASRLDRGLINQPQHF	TRBV12-3/TRBV12-4	TRBD1	few	TRBJ1-5
TGTGCCAGCAGCTTGGCTGGACAGGGGAGGAACTATGGCTACACCTTC	CASSLAGQGRNYGYTF	TRBV7-2	TRBD1	many	TRBJ1-2
TGCGCCAGCAGCTTAAGCCCAGCGCCGAGTGCTGGCTACACCTTC	CASSLSPAPSAGYTF	TRBV5-1	-	-	TRBJ1-2
TGCAGTGCTAGATTGGGGGGCACAGATACGCAGTATTTT	CSARLGGTDTQYF	TRBV20-1	-	few	TRBJ2-3
TGTGCCAGCAGCCCCCCGGGGGGGAACGAGCAGTACTTC	CASSPPGGNEQYF	TRBV7-9	TRBD2	few	TRBJ2-7
TGTGCCAGCAGCATGGGGGCAGGGGGAAATGAAGAAAAACTGTTTTTT	CASSMGAGGNEEKLFF	TRBV7-9	TRBD1	-	TRBJ1-4
TGCGCCAGCAGCCAAGATCCCGGGACTGGGGTCTATGGCTACACCTTC	CASSQDPGTGVYGYTF	TRBV4-1	-	-	TRBJ1-2
TGCGCCAGCAGCCGCACGTTGACTAGCGGGGGCACAGATACGCAGTATTTT	CASSRTLTSGGTDTQYF	TRBV4-3	TRBD2	-	TRBJ2-3
TGTGCCAGCAGTTACCTCGGGACGGGATATGGCTACACCTTC	CASSYLGTGYGYTF	TRBV6-6	-	-	TRBJ1-2
TGTGCCACCAGTCGGGGGATAGGCGAGACCCAGTACTTC	CATSRGIGETQYF	TRBV24-1	-	-	TRBJ2-5
TGTGCCAGCAGTTCCCCCCGGTGGGGGGGCGATACGCAGTATTTT	CASSSPRWGGDTQYF	TRBV27	-	few	TRBJ2-3
TGTGCCAGCAGTTACCGTTGGGGTTCCGGGGCCAACGTCCTGACTTTC	CASSYRWGSGANVLTF	TRBV6-5	-	few	TRBJ2-6
TGTGCCAGCAGTCACGGTGGGGCAGGGGGAGGTGAGCAGTTCTTC	CASSHGGAGGGEQFF	TRBV6-2/TRBV6-3	-	-	TRBJ2-1
TGTGCCAGCAGCCAGGTAGCGGGGATTGAGACCCAGTACTTC	CASSQVAGIETQYF	TRBV4-2	TRBD2	few	TRBJ2-5
TGTGCCAGCAGTGCCCAGACAGGGGGCCTAGGAGCTTTCTTT	CASSAQTGGLGAFF	TRBV6-6	TRBD1	-	TRBJ1-1
TGTGCCAGCAGCTTATACGGCGGGGGGAATGAGCAGTTCTTC	CASSLYGGGNEQFF	TRBV7-2	TRBD2	-	TRBJ2-1
TGTGCCAGCAGTTACCGTGGGGGGCAGTCCCTTGGCTACACCTTC	CASSYRGGQSLGYTF	TRBV6-5	-	-	TRBJ1-2
TGTGCCAGCAGCTTAGCGACAGGGCACGGATCACCCCTCCACTTT	CASSLATGHGSPLHF	TRBV7-8	TRBD1	-	TRBJ1-6
TGTGCCACCAGTGATTCCAGGGGGGGTCACAATGAGCAGTTCTTC	CATSDSRGGHNEQFF	TRBV24-1	-	few	TRBJ2-1